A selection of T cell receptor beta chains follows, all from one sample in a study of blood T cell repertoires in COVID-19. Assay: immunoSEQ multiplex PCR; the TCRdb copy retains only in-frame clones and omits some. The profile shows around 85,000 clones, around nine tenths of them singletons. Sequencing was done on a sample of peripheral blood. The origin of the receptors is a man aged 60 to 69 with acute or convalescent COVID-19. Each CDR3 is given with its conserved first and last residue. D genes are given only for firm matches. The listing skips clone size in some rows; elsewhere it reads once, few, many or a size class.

CDR3aa: CASSEARGTGDTF
CDR3nt: TGTGCCAGCAGTGAAGCTCGAGGGACAGGGGACACCTTC
abundance: -
v_gene: TRBV6-1
d_gene: TRBD1
j_gene: TRBJ1-2

CDR3aa: CASSLTRLQETQYF
CDR3nt: TGTGCCAGCAGCTTGACTCGCCTCCAAGAGACCCAGTACTTC
abundance: -
v_gene: TRBV5-6
d_gene: -
j_gene: TRBJ2-5

CDR3aa: CASSYSGEDTEAFF
CDR3nt: TGTGCCAGCAGTTACTCGGGGGAGGACACTGAAGCTTTCTTT
abundance: -
v_gene: TRBV6-6
d_gene: -
j_gene: TRBJ1-1

CDR3aa: CASSPSTSFQETQYF
CDR3nt: TGTGCCAGCAGCCCAAGTACTAGTTTTCAAGAGACCCAGTACTTC
abundance: few
v_gene: TRBV5-4
d_gene: -
j_gene: TRBJ2-5

CDR3aa: CASSVLAAVGNTIYF
CDR3nt: TGTGCCAGTAGTGTCTTAGCGGCAGTCGGAAACACCATATATTTT
abundance: -
v_gene: TRBV19
d_gene: -
j_gene: TRBJ1-3

CDR3aa: CASSLGTSGTWISYNEQFF
CDR3nt: TGTGCCAGCAGCTTAGGGACTAGCGGGACCTGGATCTCCTACAATGAGCAGTTCTTC
abundance: -
v_gene: TRBV7-2
d_gene: TRBD2
j_gene: TRBJ2-1

CDR3aa: CSVEEPRQGHSYEQYF
CDR3nt: TGCAGCGTTGAAGAACCCCGACAGGGGCACTCCTACGAGCAGTACTTC
abundance: -
v_gene: TRBV29-1
d_gene: TRBD1
j_gene: TRBJ2-7

CDR3aa: CAISDGRGVGGSYGYTF
CDR3nt: TGTGCCATCAGTGATGGCAGGGGGGTAGGTGGGAGCTATGGCTACACCTTC
abundance: -
v_gene: TRBV10-3
d_gene: TRBD1
j_gene: TRBJ1-2

CDR3aa: CSASEPTGTNEKLFF
CDR3nt: TGCAGTGCTAGTGAGCCTACTGGAACTAATGAAAAACTGTTTTTT
abundance: -
v_gene: TRBV20-1
d_gene: -
j_gene: TRBJ1-4

CDR3aa: CASSPRRDSEAFF
CDR3nt: TGTGCCAGCTCACCACGCAGGGACTCTGAAGCTTTCTTT
abundance: -
v_gene: TRBV18
d_gene: -
j_gene: TRBJ1-1

CDR3aa: CASSYMGSTEAFF
CDR3nt: TGTGCCAGCAGTTACATGGGGAGCACTGAAGCTTTCTTT
abundance: -
v_gene: TRBV6-6
d_gene: -
j_gene: TRBJ1-1

CDR3aa: CASSFNRAGRRRNEKLFF
CDR3nt: TGTGCCAGCAGCTTCAATCGGGCGGGAAGACGGAGGAATGAAAAACTGTTTTTT
abundance: -
v_gene: TRBV5-4
d_gene: -
j_gene: TRBJ1-4

CDR3aa: CASSSERRVGNTIYF
CDR3nt: TGTGCCAGCAGCTCGGAAAGGCGGGTCGGAAACACCATATATTTT
abundance: -
v_gene: TRBV7-9
d_gene: -
j_gene: TRBJ1-3

CDR3aa: CASSSDRNTEAFF
CDR3nt: TGTGCCAGCAGTTCGGACAGGAACACTGAAGCTTTCTTT
abundance: -
v_gene: TRBV12-3/TRBV12-4
d_gene: -
j_gene: TRBJ1-1

CDR3aa: CASKLAGNYGYTF
CDR3nt: TGTGCCAGTAAATTGGCAGGGAACTATGGCTACACCTTC
abundance: -
v_gene: TRBV19
d_gene: -
j_gene: TRBJ1-2

CDR3aa: CASSLTVNTEAFF
CDR3nt: TGTGCCAGCAGCTTAACTGTAAACACTGAAGCTTTCTTT
abundance: -
v_gene: TRBV11-2
d_gene: -
j_gene: TRBJ1-1

CDR3aa: CASSPSGDSGNTIYF
CDR3nt: TGTGCCAGCTCACCTTCGGGGGACTCAGGAAACACCATATATTTT
abundance: -
v_gene: TRBV18
d_gene: -
j_gene: TRBJ1-3

CDR3aa: CSVEAGINEQFF
CDR3nt: TGCAGCGTTGAAGCAGGCATCAATGAGCAGTTCTTC
abundance: -
v_gene: TRBV29-1
d_gene: -
j_gene: TRBJ2-1

CDR3aa: CASSLYLQGAGELFF
CDR3nt: TGTGCCAGCAGCTTGTATCTGCAGGGGGCCGGGGAGCTGTTTTTT
abundance: -
v_gene: TRBV5-5
d_gene: TRBD1
j_gene: TRBJ2-2

CDR3aa: CASITTSGGNTDTQYF
CDR3nt: TGTGCCAGCATCACCACTAGCGGGGGAAACACAGATACGCAGTATTTT
abundance: -
v_gene: TRBV7-9
d_gene: TRBD2
j_gene: TRBJ2-3

CDR3aa: CASSLVRGLGNEKLFF
CDR3nt: TGTGCCAGCAGCTTAGTCAGGGGGCTGGGTAATGAAAAACTGTTTTTT
abundance: -
v_gene: TRBV11-2
d_gene: TRBD1
j_gene: TRBJ1-4

CDR3aa: CASSDRGGNSPLHF
CDR3nt: TGTGCCAGCAGTGACAGGGGGGGAAATTCACCCCTCCACTTT
abundance: -
v_gene: TRBV7-2
d_gene: TRBD1
j_gene: TRBJ1-6

CDR3aa: CASSHVPVMNTEAFF
CDR3nt: TGTGCCAGCAGCCACGTCCCGGTAATGAACACTGAAGCTTTCTTT
abundance: -
v_gene: TRBV7-2
d_gene: -
j_gene: TRBJ1-1

CDR3aa: CAISENRGRPHYGYTF
CDR3nt: TGTGCCATCAGTGAGAACAGGGGGCGACCCCACTATGGCTACACCTTC
abundance: -
v_gene: TRBV10-3
d_gene: TRBD1
j_gene: TRBJ1-2

CDR3aa: CASSTGTGPSIIYGYTF
CDR3nt: TGCGCCAGCAGCACAGGGACAGGGCCCTCCATTATTTATGGCTACACCTTC
abundance: -
v_gene: TRBV5-1
d_gene: TRBD1
j_gene: TRBJ1-2

CDR3aa: CASSQAGGWGTDTQYF
CDR3nt: TGTGCCAGCAGCCAAGCAGGGGGATGGGGCACAGATACGCAGTATTTT
abundance: once
v_gene: TRBV3-1/TRBV3-2
d_gene: TRBD1
j_gene: TRBJ2-3

CDR3aa: CASSRGPVLPTGELFF
CDR3nt: TGTGCCAGCAGCCGGGGTCCCGTTTTACCTACCGGGGAGCTGTTTTTT
abundance: -
v_gene: TRBV2
d_gene: -
j_gene: TRBJ2-2

CDR3aa: CASSDRRQSPWRYTF
CDR3nt: TGTGCCAGCAGTGATCGAAGACAGTCCCCTTGGCGCTACACCTTC
abundance: few
v_gene: TRBV6-2/TRBV6-3
d_gene: -
j_gene: TRBJ1-2

CDR3aa: CASGLAGGSVYGYTF
CDR3nt: TGTGCTAGTGGTTTGGCAGGGGGGAGCGTTTATGGCTACACCTTC
abundance: -
v_gene: TRBV12-5
d_gene: TRBD1
j_gene: TRBJ1-2

CDR3aa: CASSSRTSGGLQYF
CDR3nt: TGTGCCAGCAGCAGTAGGACTAGCGGGGGGTTGCAGTACTTC
abundance: -
v_gene: TRBV9
d_gene: TRBD2
j_gene: TRBJ2-7

CDR3aa: CASSPAGGGNTEAFF
CDR3nt: TGTGCCAGCAGTCCAGCGGGGGGTGGAAACACTGAAGCTTTCTTT
abundance: -
v_gene: TRBV6-5
d_gene: -
j_gene: TRBJ1-1

CDR3aa: CASTEGKGHSIF
CDR3nt: TGTGCCAGCACCGAGGGGAAGGGACACTCGATCTTC
abundance: -
v_gene: TRBV2
d_gene: -
j_gene: TRBJ2-7

CDR3aa: CASSSRGETQYF
CDR3nt: TGTGCCAGCAGCTCCAGAGGAGAGACCCAGTACTTC
abundance: -
v_gene: TRBV9
d_gene: -
j_gene: TRBJ2-5

CDR3aa: CASSDWRETQYF
CDR3nt: TGTGCCAGCAGTGACTGGAGGGAGACCCAGTACTTC
abundance: -
v_gene: TRBV25-1
d_gene: -
j_gene: TRBJ2-5

CDR3aa: CASNTLWGDNQPQHF
CDR3nt: TGTGCCAGCAATACCCTCTGGGGGGACAATCAGCCCCAGCATTTT
abundance: -
v_gene: TRBV28
d_gene: -
j_gene: TRBJ1-5